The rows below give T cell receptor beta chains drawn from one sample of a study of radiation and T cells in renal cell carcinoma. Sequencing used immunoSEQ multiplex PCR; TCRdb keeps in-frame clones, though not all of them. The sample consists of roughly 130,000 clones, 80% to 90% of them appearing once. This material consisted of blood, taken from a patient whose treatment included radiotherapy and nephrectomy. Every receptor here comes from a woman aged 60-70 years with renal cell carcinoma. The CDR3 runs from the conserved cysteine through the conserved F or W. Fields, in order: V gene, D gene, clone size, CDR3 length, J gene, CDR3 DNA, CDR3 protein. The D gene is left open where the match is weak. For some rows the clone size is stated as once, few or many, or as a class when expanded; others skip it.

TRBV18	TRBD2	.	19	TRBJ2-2	TGTGCCAGCTCACCACAACTCGGGATAGCGGGAGCATTCACCGGGGAGCTGTTTTTT	CASSPQLGIAGAFTGELFF
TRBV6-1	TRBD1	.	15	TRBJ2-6	TGTGCCAGCAGTGTGGACAGGGTTGGGGCCAACGTCCTGACTTTC	CASSVDRVGANVLTF
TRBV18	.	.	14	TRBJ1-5	TGTGCCAGCTCACCGGGAGGAACGGGCCAGCCCCAGCATTTT	CASSPGGTGQPQHF
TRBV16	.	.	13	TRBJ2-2	TGTGCCAGCAATCCGCAGGGGACCGGGGAGCTGTTTTTT	CASNPQGTGELFF
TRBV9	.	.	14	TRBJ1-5	TGTGCCAGCAGCGGGGTGAATAGCAATCAGCCCCAGCATTTT	CASSGVNSNQPQHF
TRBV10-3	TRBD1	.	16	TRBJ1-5	TGTGCCATCAGTGAGGCGGAGGGGGCAATCAATCAGCCCCAGCATTTT	CAISEAEGAINQPQHF
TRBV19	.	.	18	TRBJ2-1	TGTGCCAGTAGTATAGATCAGGGAGGTCTTCCCCTTTACAATGAGCAGTTCTTC	CASSIDQGGLPLYNEQFF
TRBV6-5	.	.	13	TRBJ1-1	TGTGCCAGCAGCCTGGCGGGGAGCACTGAAGCTTTCTTT	CASSLAGSTEAFF
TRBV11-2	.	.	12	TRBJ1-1	TGTGCCAGCAGCCCGGGGAACACTGAAGCTTTCTTT	CASSPGNTEAFF
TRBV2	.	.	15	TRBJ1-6	TGTGCCAGCAGTGAGTTGCGGGGGTTCGACTCACCCCTCCACTTT	CASSELRGFDSPLHF
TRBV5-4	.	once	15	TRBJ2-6	TGTGCCAGCAGCCTGGGACCAGAAGGGGCCAACGTCCTGACTTTC	CASSLGPEGANVLTF
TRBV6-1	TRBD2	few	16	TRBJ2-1	TGTGCCAGCAGTGAAGCCCTTAGCGGGGGGCCCAATGAGCAGTTCTTC	CASSEALSGGPNEQFF
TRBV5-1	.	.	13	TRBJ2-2	TGCGCCAGCAGCTTGGAAGGGACCGGGGAGCTGTTTTTT	CASSLEGTGELFF
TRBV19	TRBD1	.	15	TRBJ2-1	TGTGCCAGTAGTAGCGGACAGGGGCTCTACAATGAGCAGTTCTTC	CASSSGQGLYNEQFF
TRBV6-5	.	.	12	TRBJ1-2	TGTGCCAGCAGTCGGGAGGCCGATGGCTACACCTTC	CASSREADGYTF
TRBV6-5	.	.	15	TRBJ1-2	TGTGCCAGCAGTTACGGGGGGGACCATAACTATGGCTACACCTTC	CASSYGGDHNYGYTF
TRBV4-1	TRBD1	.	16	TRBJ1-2	TGCGCCAGCAGCCAAGGTGATGTACAGGGGGGCGACGGCTACACCTTC	CASSQGDVQGGDGYTF
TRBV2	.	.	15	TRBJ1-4	TGTGCCACCATGGGTGTAGGGGCTAGTAATGAAAAACTGTTTTTT	CATMGVGASNEKLFF
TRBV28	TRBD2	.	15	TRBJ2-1	TGTGCCAGCAGTATCGCGGGAGGGCCCTCAAATGAGCAGTTCTTC	CASSIAGGPSNEQFF
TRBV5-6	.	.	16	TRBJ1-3	TGTGCCAGCAGCTTGGGGGGGATATACTCTGGAAACACCATATATTTT	CASSLGGIYSGNTIYF
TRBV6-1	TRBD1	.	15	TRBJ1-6	TGTGCCAGCAGACCACAGGGGTTCGGTGTGTCACCCCTCCACTTT	CASRPQGFGVSPLHF
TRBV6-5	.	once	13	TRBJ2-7	TGTGCCAGCAGTCCGCCGACGGGCTCGGAGCAGTACTTC	CASSPPTGSEQYF
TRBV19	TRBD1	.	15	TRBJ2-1	TGTGCCAGTAGTATCCGGGACAGGGGGCAGAATGAGCAGTTCTTC	CASSIRDRGQNEQFF
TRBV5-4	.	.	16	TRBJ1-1	TGTGCCAGCACCCGGGGTGGGGGCACCCTGAACACTGAAGCTTTCTTT	CASTRGGGTLNTEAFF
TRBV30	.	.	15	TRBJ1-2	TGTGCCTGGAGCGCTAGAACGGTTGTCCACTATGGCTACACCTTC	CAWSARTVVHYGYTF
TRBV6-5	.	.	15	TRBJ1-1	TGTGCCAGCAGTTACTTAACAGGGTCGAACACTGAAGCTTTCTTT	CASSYLTGSNTEAFF
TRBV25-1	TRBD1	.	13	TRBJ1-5	TGTGCCAGCACTGGACAGGGTTATCAGCCCCAGCATTTT	CASTGQGYQPQHF
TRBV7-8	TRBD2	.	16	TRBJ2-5	TGTGCCAGCAGCTTACTAGCGGGAGGGTCCCAAGAGACCCAGTACTTC	CASSLLAGGSQETQYF
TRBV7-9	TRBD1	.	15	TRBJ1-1	TGTGCCAGCAGCCTGGGACAGGGGACGTACGATGAAGCTTTCTTT	CASSLGQGTYDEAFF
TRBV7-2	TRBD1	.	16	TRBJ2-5	TGTGCCAGCAGCTCCCTGGGGACAGGTCTAGGGGAGACCCAGTACTTC	CASSSLGTGLGETQYF
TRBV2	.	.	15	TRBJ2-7	TGTGCCAGCAGTGATGAACAGACAGTTACCTACGAGCAGTACTTC	CASSDEQTVTYEQYF
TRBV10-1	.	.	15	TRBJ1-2	TGCGCCAGCCGCCGGTGGGAGGCTTTTAACTATGGCTACACCTTC	CASRRWEAFNYGYTF
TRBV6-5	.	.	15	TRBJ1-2	TGTGCCAGCAGGGAACGAGGACGGCTCGATAAGGGCTACACCTTC	CASRERGRLDKGYTF